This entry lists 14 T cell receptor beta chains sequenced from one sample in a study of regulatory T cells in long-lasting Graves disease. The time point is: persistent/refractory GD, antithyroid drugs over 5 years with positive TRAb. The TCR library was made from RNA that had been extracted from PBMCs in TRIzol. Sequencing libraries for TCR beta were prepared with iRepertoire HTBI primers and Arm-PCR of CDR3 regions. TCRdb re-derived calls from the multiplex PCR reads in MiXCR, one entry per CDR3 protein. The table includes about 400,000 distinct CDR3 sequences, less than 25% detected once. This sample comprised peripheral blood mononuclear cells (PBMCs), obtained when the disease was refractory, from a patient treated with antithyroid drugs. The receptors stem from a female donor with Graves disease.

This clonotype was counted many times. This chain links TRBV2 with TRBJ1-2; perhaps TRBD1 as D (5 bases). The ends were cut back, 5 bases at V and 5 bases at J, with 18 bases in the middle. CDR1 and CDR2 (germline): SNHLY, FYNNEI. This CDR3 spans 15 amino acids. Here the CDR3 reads CASSPGRAEAYGYTF. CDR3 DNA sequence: TGTGCCAGCAGTCCGGGACGGGCCGAAGCGTATGGCTACACCTTC.

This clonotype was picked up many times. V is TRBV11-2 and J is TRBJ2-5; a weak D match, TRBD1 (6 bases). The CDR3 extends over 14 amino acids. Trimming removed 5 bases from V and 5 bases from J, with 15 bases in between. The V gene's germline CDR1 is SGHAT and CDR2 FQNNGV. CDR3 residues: CASSLQTRGETQYF. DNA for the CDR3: TGTGCCAGCAGCCTCCAAACAAGGGGGGAGACCCAGTACTTC.

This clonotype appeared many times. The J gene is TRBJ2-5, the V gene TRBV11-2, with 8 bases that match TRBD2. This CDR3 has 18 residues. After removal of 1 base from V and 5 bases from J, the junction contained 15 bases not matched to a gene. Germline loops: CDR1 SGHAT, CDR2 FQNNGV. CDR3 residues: CASSLVDVREAWRETQYF. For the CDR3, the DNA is TGTGCCAGCAGCTTAGTTGACGTGCGGGAGGCTTGGCGGGAGACCCAGTACTTC. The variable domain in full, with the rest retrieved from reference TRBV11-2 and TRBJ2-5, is EAGVAQSPRYKIIEKRQSVAFWCNPISGHATLYWYQQILGQGPKLLIQFQNNGVVDDSQLPKDRFSAERLKGVDSTLKIQPAKLEDSAVYLCASSLVDVREAWRETQYFGPGTRLLVL.

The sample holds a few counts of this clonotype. Here the CDR3 reads CASSLDGTGQINSPLHF. As DNA, the CDR3 is TGTGCCAGCAGCCTAGACGGAACGGGACAGATCAATTCACCCCTCCACTTT. The rearrangement uses TRBV28 and TRBJ1-6; 7 bases line up with TRBD1. The ends lost 6 bases at V and 7 bases at J; junction bases unmatched: 15. Per the germline V gene, CDR1 is MDHEN and CDR2 is SYDVKM. The CDR3 is 17 amino acids.

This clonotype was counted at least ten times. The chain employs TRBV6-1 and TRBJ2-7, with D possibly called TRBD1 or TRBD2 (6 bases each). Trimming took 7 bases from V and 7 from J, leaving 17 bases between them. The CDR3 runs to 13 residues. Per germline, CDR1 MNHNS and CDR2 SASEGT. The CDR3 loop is CASKGGAVEEQYF. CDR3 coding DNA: TGTGCCAGCAAGGGGGGCGCTGTGGAAGAGCAGTACTTC.

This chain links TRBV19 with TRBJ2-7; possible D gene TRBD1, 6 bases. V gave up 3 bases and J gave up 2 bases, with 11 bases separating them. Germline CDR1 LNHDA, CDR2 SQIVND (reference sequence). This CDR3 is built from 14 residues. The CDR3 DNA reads TGTGCCAGTAGTATGGACAGTGAAACCTACGAGCAGTACTTC. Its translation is CASSMDSETYEQYF.

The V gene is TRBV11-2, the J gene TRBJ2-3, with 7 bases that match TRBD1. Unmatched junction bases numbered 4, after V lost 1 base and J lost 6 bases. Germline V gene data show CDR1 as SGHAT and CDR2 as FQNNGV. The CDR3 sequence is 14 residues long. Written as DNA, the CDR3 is TGTGCCAGCAGCTTAGGACAGGGATGGGATACGCAGTATTTT. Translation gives CASSLGQGWDTQYF.

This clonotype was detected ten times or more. The CDR3, as DNA: TGTGCCTGGAGTCGTACCGGGTCCGGGGAGCTGTTTTTT. Amino acid sequence: CAWSRTGSGELFF. The V call is TRBV30, the J call TRBJ2-2; D gene unclear. The CDR3 has 13 residues. V was cut by 2 bases and J by 6 bases, with 10 bases left in between. CDR1 and CDR2 from the germline V gene are GTSNPN and SVGIG (reference sequence). The whole variable domain, remainder taken from reference TRBV30 and TRBJ2-2, is SQTIHQWPATLVQPVGSPLSLECTVEGTSNPNLYWYRQAAGRGLQLLFYSVGIGQISSEVPQNLSASRPQDRQFILSSKKLLLSDSGFYLCAWSRTGSGELFFGEGSRLTVL.

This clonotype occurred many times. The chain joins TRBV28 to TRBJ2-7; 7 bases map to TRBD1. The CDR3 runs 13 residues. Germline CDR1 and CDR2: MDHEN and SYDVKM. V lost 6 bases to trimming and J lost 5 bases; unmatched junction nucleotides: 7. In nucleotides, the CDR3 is TGTGCCAGCAGCAAACCCACAGGGGACGAGCAGTACTTC. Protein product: CASSKPTGDEQYF.

CDR3 nucleotide sequence: TGTGCCAGCAGTCTACAGGGGCGTGGGGATTCACCCCTCCACTTT. It translates to CASSLQGRGDSPLHF. The chain links TRBV12-3 or TRBV12-4 to TRBJ1-6, with 7 bases identical to TRBD1. The CDR3 loop spans 15 amino acids. V lost 5 bases, J lost 8 bases, and 9 bases stayed unmatched.

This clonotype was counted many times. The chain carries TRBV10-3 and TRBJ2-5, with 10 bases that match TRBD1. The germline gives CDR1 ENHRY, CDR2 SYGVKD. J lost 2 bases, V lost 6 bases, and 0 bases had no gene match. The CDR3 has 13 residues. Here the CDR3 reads CAIRGQGQETQYF. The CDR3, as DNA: TGTGCCATCAGGGGACAGGGGCAAGAGACCCAGTACTTC.

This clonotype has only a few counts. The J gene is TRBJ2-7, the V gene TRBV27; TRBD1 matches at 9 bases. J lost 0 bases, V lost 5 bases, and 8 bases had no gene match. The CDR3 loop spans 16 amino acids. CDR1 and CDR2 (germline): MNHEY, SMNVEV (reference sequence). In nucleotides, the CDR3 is TGTGCCAGCAGTACCTCCGGGACAGGGAACTCCTACGAGCAGTACTTC. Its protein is CASSTSGTGNSYEQYF.

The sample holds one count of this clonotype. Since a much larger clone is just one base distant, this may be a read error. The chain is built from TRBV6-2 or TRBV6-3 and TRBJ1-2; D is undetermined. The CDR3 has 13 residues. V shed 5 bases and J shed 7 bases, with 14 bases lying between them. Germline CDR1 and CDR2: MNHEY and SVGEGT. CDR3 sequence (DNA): TGTGCCAGCAGTCCCCCTCGCTACCTTGGCTACACCTTC. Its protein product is CASSPPRYLGYTF.

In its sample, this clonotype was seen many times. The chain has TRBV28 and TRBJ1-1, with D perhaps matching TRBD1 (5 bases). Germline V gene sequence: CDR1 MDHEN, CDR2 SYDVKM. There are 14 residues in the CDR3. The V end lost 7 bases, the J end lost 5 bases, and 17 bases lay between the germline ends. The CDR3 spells CASILERGGTEAFF. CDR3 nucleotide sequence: TGTGCCAGCATCCTCGAACGGGGGGGGACTGAAGCTTTCTTT.